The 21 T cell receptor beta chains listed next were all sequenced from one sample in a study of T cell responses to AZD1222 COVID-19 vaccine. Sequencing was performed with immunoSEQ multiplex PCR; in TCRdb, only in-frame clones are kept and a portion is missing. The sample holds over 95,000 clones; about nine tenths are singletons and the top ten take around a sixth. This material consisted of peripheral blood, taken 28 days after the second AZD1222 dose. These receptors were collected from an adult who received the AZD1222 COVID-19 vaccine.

Here the CDR3 reads CASSLNPSGGPYNEQFF. In DNA, the CDR3 is TGCGCCAGCAGCTTGAATCCCAGCGGGGGCCCCTACAATGAGCAGTTCTTC. J is TRBJ2-1 and V is TRBV5-1, with 8 bases aligning to TRBD2. J gave up 2 bases and V 1 base, and 8 bases lay outside the gene matches. Germline V lookup: CDR1 SGHRS, CDR2 YFSETQ. CDR3 length: 17 amino acids.

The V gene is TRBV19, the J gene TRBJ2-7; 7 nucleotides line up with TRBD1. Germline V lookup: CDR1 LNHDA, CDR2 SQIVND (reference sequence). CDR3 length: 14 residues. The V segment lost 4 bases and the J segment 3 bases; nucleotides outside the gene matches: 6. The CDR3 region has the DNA TGTGCCAGTAGTAAAACAGGGGTAGGCTACGAGCAGTACTTC. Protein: CASSKTGVGYEQYF.

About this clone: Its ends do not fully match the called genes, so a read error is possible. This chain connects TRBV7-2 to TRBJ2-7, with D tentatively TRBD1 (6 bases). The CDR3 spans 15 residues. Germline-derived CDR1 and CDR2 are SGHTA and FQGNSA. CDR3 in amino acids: CASTSLTGTSSEQYF. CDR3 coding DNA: TGTGCCAGCACCTCTCTAACCGGGACATCCTCCGAGCAGTACTTC.

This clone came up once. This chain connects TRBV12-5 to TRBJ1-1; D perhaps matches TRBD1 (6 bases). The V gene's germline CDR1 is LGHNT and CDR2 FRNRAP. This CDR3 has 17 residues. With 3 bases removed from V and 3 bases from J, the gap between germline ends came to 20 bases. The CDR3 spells CASGFLIGGSADTEAFF. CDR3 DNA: TGTGCTAGTGGTTTCTTGATAGGGGGAAGTGCGGACACTGAAGCTTTCTTT.

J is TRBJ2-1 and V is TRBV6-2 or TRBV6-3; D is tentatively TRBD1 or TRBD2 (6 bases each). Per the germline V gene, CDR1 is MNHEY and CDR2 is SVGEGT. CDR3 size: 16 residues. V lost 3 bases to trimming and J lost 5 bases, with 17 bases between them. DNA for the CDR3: TGTGCCAGCAGTTATTGGGGGGCGCCCCCTAACAATGAGCAGTTCTTC. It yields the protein CASSYWGAPPNNEQFF.

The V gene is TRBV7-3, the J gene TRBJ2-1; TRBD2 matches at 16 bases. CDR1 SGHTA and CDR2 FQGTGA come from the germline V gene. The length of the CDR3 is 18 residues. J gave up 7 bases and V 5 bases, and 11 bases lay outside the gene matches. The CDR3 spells CASSPPGLAGGVGNEQFF. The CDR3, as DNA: TGTGCCAGCAGCCCCCCGGGACTAGCGGGAGGGGTCGGTAATGAGCAGTTCTTC. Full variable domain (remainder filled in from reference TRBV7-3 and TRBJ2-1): GAGVSQTPSNKVTEKGKYVELRCDPISGHTALYWYRQSLGQGPEFLIYFQGTGAADDSGLPNDRFFAVRPEGSVSTLKIQRTERGDSAVYLCASSPPGLAGGVGNEQFFGPGTRLTVL.

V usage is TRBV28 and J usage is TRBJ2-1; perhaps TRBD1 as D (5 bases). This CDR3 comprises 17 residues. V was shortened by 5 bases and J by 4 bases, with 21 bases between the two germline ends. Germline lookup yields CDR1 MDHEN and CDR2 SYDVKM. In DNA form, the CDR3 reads TGTGCCAGCAGTACGGGCCAGGGCCCTCTCGTATACAATGAGCAGTTCTTC. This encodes CASSTGQGPLVYNEQFF.

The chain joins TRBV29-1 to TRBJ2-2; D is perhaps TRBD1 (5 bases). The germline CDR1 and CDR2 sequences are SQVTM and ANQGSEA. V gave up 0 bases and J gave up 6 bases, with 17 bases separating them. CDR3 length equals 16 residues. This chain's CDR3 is CSVEDPQVRAPGELFF. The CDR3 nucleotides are TGCAGCGTTGAAGATCCCCAGGTCAGGGCTCCCGGGGAGCTGTTTTTT.

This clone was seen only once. The CDR3 is CAWSRQVEQPQHF. The CDR3 DNA sequence: TGTGCCTGGAGTAGGCAGGTTGAACAGCCCCAGCATTTT. V usage is TRBV30 and J usage is TRBJ1-5, with D unresolved. V gave up 2 bases and J gave up 7 bases, with 12 bases separating them. CDR1 and CDR2 (germline): GTSNPN, SVGIG (reference sequence). This CDR3 is built from 13 residues.

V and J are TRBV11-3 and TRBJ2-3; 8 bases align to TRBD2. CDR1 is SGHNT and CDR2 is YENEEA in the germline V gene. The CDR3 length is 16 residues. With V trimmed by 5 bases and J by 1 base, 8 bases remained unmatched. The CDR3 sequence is CASSPGNSGGTDTQYF. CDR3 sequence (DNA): TGTGCCAGCAGCCCCGGTAATAGCGGGGGCACAGATACGCAGTATTTT.

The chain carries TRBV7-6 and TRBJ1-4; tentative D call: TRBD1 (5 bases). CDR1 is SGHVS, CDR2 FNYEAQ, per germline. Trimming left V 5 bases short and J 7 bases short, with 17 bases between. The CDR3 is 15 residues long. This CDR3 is CASSPGGGVGEKLFF. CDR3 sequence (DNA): TGTGCCAGCAGCCCCGGTGGGGGTGTCGGTGAAAAACTGTTTTTT.

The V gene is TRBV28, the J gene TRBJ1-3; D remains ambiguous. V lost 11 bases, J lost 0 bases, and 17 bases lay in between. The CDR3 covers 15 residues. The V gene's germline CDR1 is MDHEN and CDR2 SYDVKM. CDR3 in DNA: TGTGCCGCCCGGGCCTTTACTTCCTCTGGAAACACCATATATTTT. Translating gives CAARAFTSSGNTIYF.

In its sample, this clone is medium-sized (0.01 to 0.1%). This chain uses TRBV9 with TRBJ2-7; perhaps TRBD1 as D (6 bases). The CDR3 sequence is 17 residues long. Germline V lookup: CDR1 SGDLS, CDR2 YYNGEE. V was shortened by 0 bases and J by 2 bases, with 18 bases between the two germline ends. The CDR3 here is CASSVGDGLAGAYEQYF. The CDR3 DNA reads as TGTGCCAGCAGCGTAGGCGACGGGTTGGCAGGGGCCTACGAGCAGTACTTC.

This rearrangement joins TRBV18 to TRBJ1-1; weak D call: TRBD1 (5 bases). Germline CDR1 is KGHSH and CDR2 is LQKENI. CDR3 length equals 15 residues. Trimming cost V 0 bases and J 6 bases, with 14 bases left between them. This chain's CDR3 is CASSPPGDSLAEAFF. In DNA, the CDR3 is TGTGCCAGCTCACCACCGGGAGACAGTCTTGCTGAAGCTTTCTTT.

CDR3 sequence reads: CATSRAVSNEKLFF. The CDR3 DNA reads TGTGCCACCAGCAGAGCGGTTTCTAATGAAAAACTGTTTTTT. This chain joins TRBV15 and TRBJ1-4; D not certain. The CDR3 is made up of 14 amino acids. Germline V CDR1 and CDR2: LNHNV, YYDKDF (reference sequence). V dropped 1 base and J dropped 3 bases, with 6 bases sitting between them.

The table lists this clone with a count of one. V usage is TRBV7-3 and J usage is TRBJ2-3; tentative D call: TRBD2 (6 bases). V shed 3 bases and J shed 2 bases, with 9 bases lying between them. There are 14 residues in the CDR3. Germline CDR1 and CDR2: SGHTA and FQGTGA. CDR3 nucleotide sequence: TGTGCCAGCAGCTTGGGGACTGCCACAGATACGCAGTATTTT. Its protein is CASSLGTATDTQYF.

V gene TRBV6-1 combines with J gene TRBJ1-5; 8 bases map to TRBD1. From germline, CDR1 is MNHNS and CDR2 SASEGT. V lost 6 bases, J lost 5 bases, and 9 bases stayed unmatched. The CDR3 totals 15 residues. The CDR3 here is CASRTGQGGDQPQHF. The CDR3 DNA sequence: TGTGCCAGCAGAACAGGACAGGGCGGGGATCAGCCCCAGCATTTT.

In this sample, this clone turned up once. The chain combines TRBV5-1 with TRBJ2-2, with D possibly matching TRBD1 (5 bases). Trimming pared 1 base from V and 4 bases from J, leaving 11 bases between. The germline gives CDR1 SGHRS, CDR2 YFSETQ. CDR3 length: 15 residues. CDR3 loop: CASSLQGSGTGELFF. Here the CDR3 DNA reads TGCGCCAGCAGCTTGCAGGGTTCGGGCACCGGGGAGCTGTTTTTT.

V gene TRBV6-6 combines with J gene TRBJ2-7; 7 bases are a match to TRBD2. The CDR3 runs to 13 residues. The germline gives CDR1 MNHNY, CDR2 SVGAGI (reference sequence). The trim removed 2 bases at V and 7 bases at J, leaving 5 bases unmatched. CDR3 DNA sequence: TGTGCCAGCAGTTACCAGCCCGGGGGGGAGCAGTACTTC. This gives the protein CASSYQPGGEQYF.

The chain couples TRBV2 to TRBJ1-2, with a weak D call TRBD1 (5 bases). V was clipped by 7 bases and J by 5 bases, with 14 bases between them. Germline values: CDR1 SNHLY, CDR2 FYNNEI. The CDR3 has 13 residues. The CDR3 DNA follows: TGTGCCAGCACTACAGTCGAGGGGTATGGCTACACCTTC. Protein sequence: CASTTVEGYGYTF.

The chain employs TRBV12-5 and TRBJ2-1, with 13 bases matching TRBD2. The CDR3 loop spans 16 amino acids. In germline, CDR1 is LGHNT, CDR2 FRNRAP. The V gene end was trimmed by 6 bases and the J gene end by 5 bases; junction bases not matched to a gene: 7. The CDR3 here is CASGPSGLAGDNEQFF. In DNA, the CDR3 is TGTGCTAGTGGACCAAGTGGACTAGCGGGAGACAATGAGCAGTTCTTC.